Each of the 24 T cell receptor beta chains below was sequenced from the same sample in a study of identifying expanded T cells in peripheral blood. The method was immunoSEQ multiplex PCR; TCRdb's version includes in-frame clones alone and lacks a portion of them. The data contain approximately 120,000 clones, about 87% of them seen just once; the ten biggest clones take up about 8.6%. The specimen sequenced was blood. All receptors come from a person between 18 and 70 years old in good health.

The chain has TRBV2 and TRBJ1-1; 7 bases agree with TRBD1. Germline values: CDR1 SNHLY, CDR2 FYNNEI. V lost 6 bases to trimming and J lost 8 bases; unmatched junction nucleotides: 9. The CDR3 is made up of 13 amino acids. The CDR3: CASSRTGETEAFF. The CDR3 coding sequence is TGTGCCAGCAGCCGCACAGGGGAAACCGAAGCTTTCTTT.

The V gene is TRBV7-2, the J gene TRBJ2-1; possibly TRBD2 for D (6 bases). The germline CDR1 and CDR2 sequences are SGHTA and FQGNSA. V lost 2 bases and J 10 bases, leaving 24 bases between the germline ends. This CDR3 has 17 amino acids. This chain's CDR3 is CASSLYFLASKGPEQFF. The CDR3 bases are TGTGCCAGCAGCTTATACTTTCTAGCGTCGAAGGGCCCCGAGCAGTTCTTC. Combining the CDR3 with reference TRBV7-2 and TRBJ2-1 gives the whole variable domain GAGVSQSPSNKVTEKGKDVELRCDPISGHTALYWYRQSLGQGLEFLIYFQGNSAPDKSGLPSDRFSAERTGGSVSTLTIQRTQQEDSAVYLCASSLYFLASKGPEQFFGPGTRLTVL.

This clone occurred once. This chain connects TRBV19 to TRBJ2-1, with a tentative D call TRBD2 (5 bases). Germline V gives CDR1 LNHDA, CDR2 SQIVND (reference sequence). V dropped 3 bases and J dropped 0 bases, with 9 bases sitting between them. This CDR3 has 15 amino acids. CDR3 in amino acids: CASSIQRTSYNEQFF. The CDR3 DNA is TGTGCCAGTAGTATCCAGCGGACCTCCTACAATGAGCAGTTCTTC.

The J gene is TRBJ1-2, the V gene TRBV10-3; TRBD1 agrees at 8 bases. The CDR3 length is 15 residues. J was trimmed by 3 bases and V by 0 bases; bases with no gene match: 3. Looked up from germline, CDR1 is ENHRY and CDR2 is SYGVKD. The CDR3 sequence is CAISESQGEDYGYTF. As DNA, the CDR3 is TGTGCCATCAGTGAGTCACAGGGGGAGGACTATGGCTACACCTTC.

A single count supports this clone. The rearrangement uses TRBV28 and TRBJ2-7, with 12 positions matching TRBD2. The CDR3 is 16 residues long. Germline V gives CDR1 MDHEN, CDR2 SYDVKM. J was trimmed by 1 base and V by 1 base; bases with no gene match: 2. The CDR3 loop is CASSLSGTSGSYEQYF. DNA for the CDR3: TGTGCCAGCAGTTTATCCGGGACTAGCGGGTCCTACGAGCAGTACTTC.

The chain employs TRBV28 and TRBJ2-1; 8 bases map to TRBD2. Per the germline V gene, CDR1 is MDHEN and CDR2 is SYDVKM. This CDR3 comprises 15 residues. V gave up 6 bases and J gave up 2 bases; unmatched junction bases: 6. This CDR3 is CASSPGGLAYNEQFF. For the CDR3, the DNA is TGTGCCAGCAGCCCTGGGGGACTAGCCTACAATGAGCAGTTCTTC.

CDR3 region: CASRRDRGGYEQFF. CDR3 DNA: TGTGCCAGTAGAAGGGACAGGGGTGGGTATGAGCAGTTCTTC. The V call is TRBV19, the J call TRBJ2-1; 10 bases align to TRBD1. The CDR3 spans 14 residues. From germline, CDR1 is LNHDA and CDR2 SQIVND (reference sequence). After removal of 6 bases from V and 8 bases from J, the junction contained 7 bases not matched to a gene.

This clone was seen just once. Other nucleotide sequences from this sample produce the same CDR3. The chain uses TRBV7-2 and TRBJ1-2; 10 bases align to TRBD1. V was clipped by 1 base and J by 8 bases; unmatched bases: 4. Germline V gives CDR1 SGHTA, CDR2 FQGNSA. The CDR3 covers 14 residues. This chain's CDR3 is CASSLGQGAGGYTF. In nucleotides, the CDR3 is TGTGCCAGCAGCTTAGGACAGGGGGCAGGCGGCTACACCTTC.

The chain employs TRBV19 and TRBJ2-5; possibly TRBD1 for D (5 bases). Between the trimmed V and J ends, which lost 5 bases and 1 base, there was a span of 17 bases. Per germline, CDR1 LNHDA and CDR2 SQIVND (reference sequence). This CDR3 contains 16 residues. This CDR3 is CASSPLTLGAQETQYF. The CDR3 DNA sequence: TGTGCCAGTAGTCCCCTCACCCTAGGGGCCCAAGAGACCCAGTACTTC.

The genes are TRBV10-3 and TRBJ1-1; the D gene is possibly TRBD1 (6 bases). Trimming took off 8 bases at V and 3 bases at J, with 13 bases between the two ends. Germline loops: CDR1 ENHRY, CDR2 SYGVKD. The CDR3 has 13 residues. CDR3 residues: CAIRQERDTEAFF. CDR3 in DNA: TGTGCCATCCGACAGGAAAGGGACACTGAAGCTTTCTTT.

The chain uses TRBV11-2 and TRBJ1-6; 8 nucleotides agree with TRBD1. J was trimmed by 7 bases and V by 6 bases; bases with no gene match: 17. The germline gives CDR1 SGHAT, CDR2 FQNNGV. The CDR3 is 18 amino acids. Written as DNA, the CDR3 is TGTGCCAGCAGGCCTGGACAGGGCGGACTTTTTCCCAATTCACCCCTCCACTTT. Amino acid sequence: CASRPGQGGLFPNSPLHF.

This clone was observed a single time. The gene calls are TRBV6-1 and TRBJ2-7; 8 bases are shared with TRBD1. CDR1 and CDR2 (germline): MNHNS, SASEGT. With V trimmed by 8 bases and J by 6 bases, 9 bases remained unmatched. This CDR3 is built from 13 residues. This CDR3 is CASGGQGISEQYF. The CDR3 region has the DNA TGTGCCAGCGGAGGACAGGGCATTAGCGAGCAGTACTTC.

The chain couples TRBV6-1 to TRBJ1-1; 8 bases match TRBD1. This CDR3 has 13 residues. The trim removed 10 bases at V and 0 bases at J, leaving 4 bases unmatched. Germline-derived CDR1 and CDR2 are MNHNS and SASEGT. CDR3 loop: CATRQGMNTEAFF. DNA for the CDR3: TGTGCCACCCGACAGGGGATGAACACTGAAGCTTTCTTT.

The chain is built from TRBV6-5 and TRBJ2-7; D remains ambiguous. The CDR3 is 15 residues long. The germline V gene encodes CDR1 MNHEY and CDR2 SVGAGI. Trimming shortened V by 2 bases and J by 3 bases, and 14 bases separated the two germline ends. The chain's CDR3 is CASSYSTLGVYEQYF. DNA for the CDR3: TGTGCCAGCAGTTACAGTACACTTGGGGTCTACGAGCAGTACTTC.

This chain connects TRBV9 to TRBJ1-5; 8 nucleotides agree with TRBD1. This CDR3 has 15 residues. In germline, CDR1 is SGDLS, CDR2 YYNGEE. Trimming cost V 2 bases and J 2 bases; bases outside gene matches: 3. CDR3 coding DNA: TGTGCCAGCAGCGTCCAACAGGGGGGCAATCAGCCCCAGCATTTT. It yields the protein CASSVQQGGNQPQHF.

The chain employs TRBV19 and TRBJ1-5, with 7 positions matching TRBD1. The germline CDR1 and CDR2 sequences are LNHDA and SQIVND (reference sequence). The CDR3 runs to 14 residues. J gave up 7 bases and V 5 bases, and 8 bases lay outside the gene matches. The chain's CDR3 is CASSRQGGGQPQHF. The CDR3 DNA follows: TGTGCCAGTAGTCGACAGGGAGGGGGACAGCCCCAGCATTTT.

The rearrangement joins TRBV5-1 to TRBJ1-5, with 8 bases fitting TRBD1. The trim removed 5 bases at V and 3 bases at J, leaving 7 bases unmatched. This CDR3 is 15 amino acids long. Germline lookup yields CDR1 SGHRS and CDR2 YFSETQ. CDR3 DNA: TGCGCCAGCAGTCCTGACAGGGGTTTCAATCAGCCCCAGCATTTT. Its translation is CASSPDRGFNQPQHF.

J is TRBJ2-1 and V is TRBV5-6, with 10 bases identical to TRBD2. Germline CDR1 is SGHDT and CDR2 is YYEEEE. The CDR3 is 17 amino acids. J was trimmed by 4 bases and V by 3 bases; bases with no gene match: 10. CDR3 protein: CASSSTQSSGGYNEQFF. The CDR3, as DNA: TGTGCCAGCAGCTCGACCCAGTCTAGCGGGGGTTACAATGAGCAGTTCTTC. The full variable domain, completed using reference TRBV5-6 and TRBJ2-1, is DAGVTQSPTHLIKTRGQQVTLRCSPKSGHDTVSWYQQALGQGPQFIFQYYEEEERQRGNFPDRFSGHQFPNYSSELNVNALLLGDSALYLCASSSTQSSGGYNEQFFGPGTRLTVL.

This clone was counted once. The chain links TRBV14 to TRBJ2-7; D gene ambiguous. CDR1 and CDR2 from the germline V gene are SGHDN and FVKESK. The V gene lost 7 bases and the J gene lost 2 bases, with 9 bases spanning the gap. The CDR3 runs to 12 residues. The CDR3 loop is CASMGQTYEQYF. The CDR3 nucleotides read TGTGCCAGCATGGGCCAAACCTACGAGCAGTACTTC. Using reference TRBV14 and TRBJ2-7 for the parts outside the CDR3, the full variable domain is EAGVTQFPSHSVIEKGQTVTLRCDPISGHDNLYWYRRVMGKEIKFLLHFVKESKQDESGMPNNRFLAERTGGTYSTLKVQPAELEDSGVYFCASMGQTYEQYFGPGTRLTVT.

The chain uses TRBV6-5 and TRBJ2-3; D not certain. CDR1 is MNHEY, CDR2 SVGAGI, per germline. This CDR3 region has 16 residues. V was trimmed by 0 bases and J by 2 bases, leaving 12 bases between them. The CDR3, as DNA: TGTGCCAGCAGTTACTCGACGTTCCGAGCCACAGATACGCAGTATTTT. Amino acid sequence: CASSYSTFRATDTQYF.

In DNA form, the CDR3 reads TGTGCCAGCAGTGGAGGGACAACTAGCACAGATACGCAGTATTTT. Translated, it gives CASSGGTTSTDTQYF. This chain connects TRBV2 to TRBJ2-3; tentative D call: TRBD1 (6 bases). Germline CDR1 is SNHLY and CDR2 is FYNNEI. The length of the CDR3 is 15 residues. V was clipped by 4 bases and J by 0 bases, with 11 bases between them.

The rearrangement uses TRBV2 and TRBJ2-3; 8 nucleotides line up with TRBD1. The CDR3 sequence is 16 residues long. The V and J ends lost 7 bases and 0 bases, in that order; junction bases with no gene match: 9. In germline, CDR1 is SNHLY, CDR2 FYNNEI. The CDR3 is CASNRQGPRSTDTQYF. CDR3 nucleotide sequence: TGTGCCAGCAACAGACAGGGGCCCCGAAGCACAGATACGCAGTATTTT.

This chain joins TRBV11-2 and TRBJ2-3; D is uncertain. This CDR3 is built from 14 residues. Deletions cut 1 base from V and 0 bases from J, with 5 bases between. Germline V gene lookup returns CDR1 SGHAT and CDR2 FQNNGV. This CDR3 reads CASSLGVSTDTQYF. DNA of the CDR3: TGTGCCAGCAGCTTAGGCGTGAGCACAGATACGCAGTATTTT.

The chain couples TRBV7-3 to TRBJ2-3; D is unresolved. The CDR3 is 12 residues long. Germline CDR1 and CDR2: SGHTA and FQGTGA. V lost 4 bases and J 2 bases, leaving 4 bases between the germline ends. The CDR3: CASSSLTDTQYF. The DNA for the CDR3 is TGTGCCAGCAGCTCACTCACAGATACGCAGTATTTT.